This T cell receptor beta chain emerged from a study of shared clonotypes between healthy human individuals. Regarding the study as a whole: Naive subsets generally had larger estimated richness than memory subsets.

All donors qualified as healthy HIV-negative adults and had experienced no recent acute infections or vaccinations. Sequencing was at deep level. Genomic DNA from each subset was divided evenly over several immunoSEQ plates. The repertoire was sequenced with immunoSEQ multiplex PCR; TCRdb's copy has only in-frame clones and lacks some. The sample consists of about 2.5 million clones, about 90% of them appearing once. Germline CDR1 and CDR2: SGHNT and YYREEE (reference sequence). V shed 10 bases and J 0 bases; nucleotides not matched to a gene: 1. This CDR3 is built from 13 residues. About this clone: The antigen remains undetermined.

Sequencing was performed on naive CD4+ T cells from PBMCs. Documented subset: CD45RA+ positively selected. The chain is built from TRBV5-4 and TRBJ2-1; 10 bases line up with TRBD1. This receptor was identified in a man between 18 and 29 years old in good health. Some clones in this sample may be carry-over from other donors' samples. The CDR3: CAGQGDSYNEQFF. CDR3 sequence (DNA): TGTGCCGGACAGGGGGACTCCTACAATGAGCAGTTCTTC.